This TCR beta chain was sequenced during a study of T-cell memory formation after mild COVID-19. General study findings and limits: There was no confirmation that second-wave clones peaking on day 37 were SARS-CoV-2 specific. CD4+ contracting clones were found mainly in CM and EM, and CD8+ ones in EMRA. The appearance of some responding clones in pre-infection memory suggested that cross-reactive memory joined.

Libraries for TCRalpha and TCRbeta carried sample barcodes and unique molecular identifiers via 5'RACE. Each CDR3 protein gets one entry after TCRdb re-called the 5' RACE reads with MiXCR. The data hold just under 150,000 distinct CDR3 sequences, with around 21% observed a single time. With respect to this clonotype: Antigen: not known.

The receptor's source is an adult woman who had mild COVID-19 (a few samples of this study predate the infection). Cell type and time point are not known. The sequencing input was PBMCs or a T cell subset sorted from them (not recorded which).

CDR3 loop: CASSLGHASSANTEAFF. CDR3 nucleotide sequence: TGTGCCAGCAGCTTGGGCCACGCGTCCTCGGCGAACACTGAAGCTTTCTTT. J is TRBJ1-1 and V is TRBV7-3; D unclear. V shed 3 bases and J shed 1 base, with 18 bases lying between them. Germline V CDR1 and CDR2: SGHTA, FQGTGA. CDR3 length: 17 residues.